These 9 T cell receptor beta chains were sequenced from one sample in a study of regulatory T cells in long-lasting Graves disease listed by TCRdb under 2021. The sample's time point label, in plain terms: newly diagnosed GD, antithyroid drugs for less than 3 months. For both TCR sequencing and RNA sequencing, RNA was extracted from PBMCs using TRIzol. The library was obtained by multiplex PCR. Sequenced using an Illumina HiSeq 4000. CDR3 regions were amplified by Arm-PCR with iRepertoire HTBI primers to construct TCR beta libraries. Through fastp at Q25 and MiXCR, TCRdb rebuilt clones from the public reads, retaining in-frame beta chains. Rows with a matching CDR3 protein are joined into one entry that keeps the most common DNA and genes. The sample records about 430,000 distinct CDR3 sequences, 15% of which are singletons. Over 7% of the sample comes from the top ten. These data were also reused for a study on T cells in Graves' hyperthyroidism and ophthalmopathy.

Here the sequenced sample was peripheral blood mononuclear cells (PBMCs), taken at new diagnosis, from a patient treated with antithyroid drugs. These receptors all stem from a woman aged 40-49 years with Graves disease. Donor details come from another sample of the same person, matched by shared clones.

This clonotype was counted at least ten times. The genes are TRBV7-2 and TRBJ2-3, with TRBD2 matching over 10 bases. The CDR3 is made up of 17 amino acids. Germline CDR1 SGHTA, CDR2 FQGNSA. V dropped 1 base and J dropped 5; count of bases not matched to a gene: 9. In DNA form, the CDR3 reads TGTGCCAGCAGCTTAGGCGGGACTAGCGTGAGCTTAGATACGCAGTATTTT. Its translation is CASSLGGTSVSLDTQYF.

This clonotype turned up a few times. This chain joins TRBV6-1 and TRBJ1-1, with 8 positions matching TRBD1. CDR1 MNHNS and CDR2 SASEGT come from the germline V gene. CDR3 length: 15 amino acids. The ends lost 6 bases at V and 1 base at J; junction bases unmatched: 7. DNA for the CDR3: TGTGCCAGCAGAAAGGCGACAGGGGCGAACACTGAAGCTTTCTTT. It codes for CASRKATGANTEAFF.

J is TRBJ2-5 and V is TRBV9, with 7 bases lining up with TRBD2. CDR3 size: 17 residues. Losses at the gene ends were 0 bases for V and 1 base for J; bases not matched to a gene: 9. Germline loops: CDR1 SGDLS, CDR2 YYNGEE. As DNA, the CDR3 is TGTGCCAGCAGCGTAGCGTGGAGCGGGGCGGGCCAAGAGACCCAGTACTTC. Its translation is CASSVAWSGAGQETQYF.

This clonotype was picked up a small number of times. The chain has TRBV19 and TRBJ2-7; tentatively, D is TRBD2 (5 bases). V was shortened by 5 bases and J by 0 bases, with 11 bases between the two germline ends. The V gene's germline CDR1 is LNHDA and CDR2 SQIVND (reference sequence). This CDR3 spans 14 amino acids. In DNA, the CDR3 is TGTGCCAGTAGTCGCCGGGATGTCTCCTACGAGCAGTACTTC. Amino acid sequence: CASSRRDVSYEQYF. The whole variable domain, filled in from reference TRBV19 and TRBJ2-7, reads DGGITQSPKYLFRKEGQNVTLSCEQNLNHDAMYWYRQDPGQGLRLIYYSQIVNDFQKGDIAEGYSVSREKKESFPLTVTSAQKNPTAFYLCASSRRDVSYEQYFGPGTRLTVT.

V gene TRBV5-8 combines with J gene TRBJ2-2; TRBD1 matches at 9 bases. Germline V gene sequence: CDR1 SGHTS, CDR2 YDEGEE. The CDR3 length is 15 residues. With V trimmed by 2 bases and J by 3 bases, 2 bases remained unmatched. The CDR3 DNA is TGTGCCAGCAGCTTCGGGACAGGGTACACCGGGGAGCTGTTTTTT. This gives the protein CASSFGTGYTGELFF.

This clonotype occurred a few times. The rearrangement links TRBV10-3 to TRBJ1-1; D is possibly TRBD1 (5 bases). CDR1 and CDR2 from the germline V gene are ENHRY and SYGVKD. CDR3 length equals 13 residues. Trimming stripped 6 bases from V and 0 bases from J, with 8 bases between. Here the CDR3 reads CAIRDNLNTEAFF. CDR3 nucleotides: TGTGCCATCAGGGACAATTTGAACACTGAAGCTTTCTTT.

This clonotype showed up many times. This chain links TRBV29-1 with TRBJ1-2; the match to TRBD1 covers 7 bases. This CDR3 has 14 amino acids. V trimming: 2 bases; J trimming: 2 bases; junction bases outside the gene matches: 5. Germline V CDR1 and CDR2: SQVTM, ANQGSEA. The CDR3 nucleotides are TGCAGCGTTGAATCTAAGGGGGCGAACTATGGCTACACCTTC. This gives the protein CSVESKGANYGYTF.

The table lists this clonotype with a few counts. This rearrangement joins TRBV4-1 to TRBJ1-1, with a tentative D call TRBD1 (5 bases). This CDR3 contains 15 residues. The V gene's germline CDR1 is MGHRA and CDR2 YSYEKL. Trimming took off 0 bases at V and 1 base at J, with 9 bases between the two ends. The CDR3 is CASSQDSQGNTEAFF. DNA for the CDR3: TGCGCCAGCAGCCAAGACTCTCAGGGGAACACTGAAGCTTTCTTT.

V gene TRBV28 combines with J gene TRBJ1-1; weak D call: TRBD1 (5 bases). Trimming removed 5 bases from V and 6 bases from J, with 10 bases in between. The germline V gene has CDR1 MDHEN and CDR2 SYDVKM. The CDR3 runs to 12 residues. The CDR3 protein is CASSRLGAEAFF. The CDR3 nucleotides are TGTGCCAGCAGTCGACTGGGGGCTGAAGCTTTCTTT.